Presented here are 20 T cell receptor beta chains from one specimen sequenced in a study of T cells in Graves' hyperthyroidism and ophthalmopathy (dated by TCRdb to about 2019). The method was multiplex PCR. The instrument given in TCRdb is Illumina HiSeq 2000. The TCR beta CDR3 regions were amplified from the RNA transcripts. For the first round of RT-PCR on the TCR CDR3, the HTBI primer set was used together with the Qiagen OneStep RT-PCR kit. Using fastp trimming at Q25 and MiXCR clonotype assembly, TCRdb reanalyzed the public sequencing data and kept in-frame beta chains. Identical CDR3 protein sequences are pooled into one entry, listed with their most common genes and DNA. This sample comprises roughly 720,000 distinct CDR3 sequences, approximately 15% of them detected only once. Around 15% of the sample goes to the ten largest clones. The sample was blood. Source of these receptors: a man aged 50 or older with Graves' hyperthyroidism.

This clonotype has at least ten counts. This sequence joins TRBV18 and TRBJ2-7; 13 bases align to TRBD2. The V gene's germline CDR1 is KGHSH and CDR2 LQKENI. V lost 3 bases, J lost 9 bases, and 8 bases stayed unmatched. The CDR3 runs to 15 residues. As DNA, the CDR3 is TGTGCCAGCTCACCTCCCGGGACTAGCGGGATAGTGCAGTACTTC. Its translation is CASSPPGTSGIVQYF. Full variable domain (remainder filled in from reference TRBV18 and TRBJ2-7): NAGVMQNPRHLVRRRGQEARLRCSPMKGHSHVYWYRQLPEEGLKFMVYLQKENIIDESGMPKERFSAEFPKEGPSILRIQQVVRGDSAAYFCASSPPGTSGIVQYFGPGTRLTVT.

This clonotype was picked up many times. The chain is built from TRBV12-3 or TRBV12-4 and TRBJ2-1, with 12 bases fitting TRBD2. The CDR3 is made up of 14 amino acids. Trimming at V came to 8 bases and at J to 5 bases, leaving 4 bases not matched to a gene. The CDR3 DNA sequence: TGTGCCAGCCTCCGACTAGCGGGAGACAATGAGCAGTTCTTC. This codes for CASLRLAGDNEQFF.

The CDR3 nucleotides are TGTGCCAGCACCAACGAGGGAACCTTCTATGGCTACACCTTC. It yields the protein CASTNEGTFYGYTF. The chain uses TRBV6-2 or TRBV6-3 and TRBJ1-2; D is undetermined. Trimming stripped 7 bases from V and 4 bases from J, with 16 bases between. CDR1 and CDR2 (germline): MNHEY, SVGEGT. The CDR3 is 14 residues long.

The V call is TRBV5-5, the J call TRBJ1-2; D gene unclear. The CDR3 contains 14 residues. CDR1 and CDR2 from the germline V gene are SGHKS and YYEKEE (reference sequence). V shed 4 bases and J shed 8 bases, with 18 bases lying between them. CDR3: CASSPANNVRGYTF. As DNA, the CDR3 is TGTGCCAGCAGCCCGGCTAACAATGTTAGGGGCTACACCTTC. Using reference TRBV5-5 and TRBJ1-2 for the parts outside the CDR3, the full variable domain is DAGVTQSPTHLIKTRGQQVTLRCSPISGHKSVSWYQQVLGQGPQFIFQYYEKEERGRGNFPDRFSARQFPNYSSELNVNALLLGDSALYLCASSPANNVRGYTFGSGTRLTVV.

As regards this clonotype: A read error may explain this, as a much larger clone is one base away. The rearrangement uses TRBV12-3 or TRBV12-4 and TRBJ2-2, with TRBD1 identical over 9 bases. The CDR3 is made up of 15 amino acids. CDR3: CASRAGTGNTGGLFF. In nucleotides, the CDR3 is TGTGCCAGCAGGGCCGGGACAGGGAACACCGGGGGGCTGTTTTTT.

This clonotype was detected only once. The chain links TRBV6-1 to TRBJ1-5; no clear D gene. V lost 6 bases, J lost 3 bases, and 12 bases lay in between. CDR3 size: 14 residues. Germline V gene sequence: CDR1 MNHNS, CDR2 SASEGT. CDR3 loop: CASSPEGINQPQHF. The CDR3 DNA is TGTGCCAGCAGCCCTGAGGGAATCAATCAGCCCCAGCATTTT.

This clonotype came up many times. The gene calls are TRBV19 and TRBJ2-1, with 12 positions matching TRBD2. The CDR3 runs to 16 residues. CDR1 LNHDA and CDR2 SQIVND come from the germline V gene (reference sequence). Unmatched junction bases numbered 7, after V lost 6 bases and J lost 4 bases. CDR3: CASSPTSGRPYNEQFF. The DNA of the CDR3 is TGTGCCAGTAGCCCTACTAGCGGGAGGCCATACAATGAGCAGTTCTTC.

The table lists this clonotype with a few counts. CDR3 coding DNA: TGTGCCAGCAGCTATCCTAGACTAGCGGGATCCAATGAGCAGTTCTTC. It yields the protein CASSYPRLAGSNEQFF. The V and J genes are TRBV7-9 and TRBJ2-1, with 11 bases fitting TRBD2. Germline values: CDR1 SEHNR, CDR2 FQNEAQ (reference sequence). The ends lost 4 bases at V and 6 bases at J; junction bases unmatched: 8. The CDR3 sequence is 16 residues long.

The chain uses TRBV5-5 and TRBJ2-1, with 8 bases lining up with TRBD1. Germline-derived CDR1 and CDR2 are SGHKS and YYEKEE (reference sequence). The CDR3 sequence is 16 residues long. The V segment lost 4 bases and the J segment 1 base; nucleotides outside the gene matches: 7. The CDR3 spells CASSQSQGASYNEQFF. Here the CDR3 DNA reads TGTGCCAGCAGCCAGTCCCAGGGGGCATCCTACAATGAGCAGTTCTTC.

This clonotype came up many times. The V gene is TRBV19, the J gene TRBJ2-1; 7 nucleotides align to TRBD2. The CDR3 loop spans 17 amino acids. J lost 1 base, V lost 3 bases, and 9 bases had no gene match. Looked up from germline, CDR1 is LNHDA and CDR2 is SQIVND (reference sequence). For the CDR3, the DNA is TGTGCCAGTAGTATCACCGCTAGCGGAGCATCCTACAATGAGCAGTTCTTC. Translation: CASSITASGASYNEQFF.

This clonotype occurred a few times. The rearrangement uses TRBV28 and TRBJ2-6; TRBD2 might be the D (5 bases). This CDR3 comprises 15 residues. Germline V gives CDR1 MDHEN, CDR2 SYDVKM. The ends were cut back, 3 bases at V and 3 bases at J, with 9 bases in the middle. The CDR3 protein is CASSFREVGANVLTF. The CDR3 DNA follows: TGTGCCAGCAGTTTTCGGGAAGTTGGGGCCAACGTCCTGACTTTC. The variable domain in full, completed from reference TRBV28 and TRBJ2-6, reads DVKVTQSSRYLVKRTGEKVFLECVQDMDHENMFWYRQDPGLGLRLIYFSYDVKMKEKGDIPEGYSVSREKKERFSLILESASTNQTSMYLCASSFREVGANVLTFGAGSRLTVL.

This clonotype appeared a few times. The chain employs TRBV20-1 and TRBJ1-4; unclear D gene. The CDR3 spans 17 residues. The germline V gene has CDR1 DFQATT and CDR2 SNEGSKA (reference sequence). V gave up 1 base and J gave up 2 bases, with 17 bases separating them. Here the CDR3 reads CSARVKVNGLTNEKLFF. The CDR3 region has the DNA TGCAGTGCTAGAGTTAAGGTTAATGGGCTCACTAATGAAAAACTGTTTTTT.

This clonotype has ten or more counts. V gene TRBV7-2 combines with J gene TRBJ2-7; a weak D match, TRBD1 (6 bases). V lost 1 base and J lost 0, with 10 bases in between. Germline V gene data show CDR1 as SGHTA and CDR2 as FQGNSA. The CDR3 is 15 residues long. In DNA, the CDR3 is TGTGCCAGCAGCTTAGGACAGGCCGCCTCCTACGAGCAGTACTTC. Its protein is CASSLGQAASYEQYF.

This clonotype has at least ten counts. V and J are TRBV6-2 or TRBV6-3 and TRBJ2-7, with D perhaps TRBD2 (5 bases). This CDR3 region has 14 residues. Trimming cost V 7 bases and J 5 bases, with 18 bases left between them. Germline CDR1 MNHEY, CDR2 SVGEGT. CDR3 amino acids: CASTLNPPRDEQYF. The CDR3 DNA follows: TGTGCCAGCACCCTCAACCCCCCGCGGGACGAGCAGTACTTC.

This clonotype was seen ten or more times. The chain carries TRBV2 and TRBJ2-2; perhaps TRBD1 as D (6 bases). CDR3 length equals 16 residues. Trimming left V 8 bases short and J 1 base short, with 17 bases between. Germline V lookup: CDR1 SNHLY, CDR2 FYNNEI. This chain's CDR3 is CASDGSDRRNTGELFF. The DNA for the CDR3 is TGTGCCAGCGACGGGTCCGACAGGAGGAACACCGGGGAGCTGTTTTTT.

This clonotype has only a few counts. The J gene is TRBJ2-7, the V gene TRBV3-1, with 9 bases fitting TRBD2. The germline V gene has CDR1 LGHDT and CDR2 YNNKEL (reference sequence). The CDR3 runs to 16 residues. The V gene end was trimmed by 0 bases and the J gene end by 5 bases; junction bases not matched to a gene: 8. The CDR3 sequence: CASSQELWAGGHEQYF. The CDR3 DNA reads as TGTGCCAGCAGCCAAGAACTCTGGGCGGGAGGGCACGAGCAGTACTTC.

To note about this clonotype: A much larger clone is a single base away; this may be a read error. This chain joins TRBV28 and TRBJ1-1; 9 bases map to TRBD1. CDR1 MDHEN and CDR2 SYDVKM come from the germline V gene. The junction had 9 bases not matched to a gene; V was cut back by 6 bases and J by 4 bases. The CDR3 spans 15 residues. The CDR3 loop is CASSRTGALGTEAFF. CDR3 DNA sequence: TGTGCCAGCAGCCGGACAGGGGCTTTGGGCACTGAAGCTTTCTTT.

This clonotype turned up a few times. V gene TRBV5-1 combines with J gene TRBJ2-1, with TRBD2 identical over 11 bases. The CDR3 totals 18 residues. Looked up from germline, CDR1 is SGHRS and CDR2 is YFSETQ. J gave up 0 bases and V 1 base, and 6 bases lay outside the gene matches. The DNA of the CDR3 is TGCGCCAGCAGCTTGACTAGCGGGAGTTTGAGCTCCTACAATGAGCAGTTCTTC. Residues: CASSLTSGSLSSYNEQFF.

This clonotype has at least ten counts. The V and J genes are TRBV28 and TRBJ2-1; D gene unclear. Trimming took 4 bases from V and 4 from J, leaving 17 bases between them. Germline V gives CDR1 MDHEN, CDR2 SYDVKM. This CDR3 is 16 amino acids long. The chain's CDR3 is CASSSPFSGSYNEQFF. In DNA, the CDR3 is TGTGCCAGCAGTTCCCCTTTTTCGGGTTCTTACAATGAGCAGTTCTTC. Drawing the rest from reference TRBV28 and TRBJ2-1, the complete variable domain is DVKVTQSSRYLVKRTGEKVFLECVQDMDHENMFWYRQDPGLGLRLIYFSYDVKMKEKGDIPEGYSVSREKKERFSLILESASTNQTSMYLCASSSPFSGSYNEQFFGPGTRLTVL.

This clonotype was recorded at least ten times. The J gene is TRBJ2-1, the V gene TRBV3-1; TRBD2 aligns across 8 bases. The J segment lost 2 bases and the V segment lost 0 bases, leaving 3 bases of the junction unmatched. Per germline, CDR1 LGHDT and CDR2 YNNKEL (reference sequence). The CDR3 is made up of 16 amino acids. The CDR3 sequence: CASSQEYSGTYNEQFF. In DNA, the CDR3 is TGTGCCAGCAGCCAAGAATATAGCGGGACCTACAATGAGCAGTTCTTC.